What follows are 32 T cell receptor beta chains derived from one specimen sequenced in a study of blood T cell repertoires in COVID-19. Clones were read by immunoSEQ multiplex PCR, and TCRdb kept only the in-frame ones, dropping some. The sample has approximately 400,000 clones; just over 90% are singletons. The sample taken for sequencing was PBMCs or T cells enriched from blood (not recorded which). Every receptor here comes from a middle-aged woman who had been exposed to COVID-19.

The count of this clone is one. The V and J genes are TRBV5-8 and TRBJ1-2; tentatively, D is TRBD1 (6 bases). The V gene lost 1 base and the J gene lost 5 bases, with 15 bases spanning the gap. Germline V gene data show CDR1 as SGHTS and CDR2 as YDEGEE. The CDR3 has 15 amino acids. CDR3 sequence reads: CASSLSVRGAYGYTF. DNA for the CDR3: TGTGCCAGCAGCTTGAGCGTCAGGGGAGCATATGGCTACACCTTC. Full variable domain (missing parts from reference TRBV5-8 and TRBJ1-2): EAGVTQSPTHLIKTRGQQATLRCSPISGHTSVYWYQQALGLGLQFLLWYDEGEERNRGNFPPRFSGRQFPNYSSELNVNALELEDSALYLCASSLSVRGAYGYTFGSGTRLTVV.

The rearrangement joins TRBV29-1 to TRBJ1-1; D is undetermined. Trimming shortened V by 4 bases and J by 1 base, and 10 bases separated the two germline ends. The CDR3 contains 13 residues. CDR1 is SQVTM, CDR2 ANQGSEA, per germline. CDR3 loop: CSVVSRGNTEAFF. CDR3 nucleotides: TGCAGCGTTGTAAGCAGAGGGAACACTGAAGCTTTCTTT.

The chain combines TRBV5-4 with TRBJ1-3, with D unclear. Germline CDR1 reads SGHNT; CDR2 reads YYREEE (reference sequence). Trimming left V 2 bases short and J 9 bases short, with 18 bases between. There are 15 residues in the CDR3. DNA of the CDR3: TGTGCCAGCAGCTTCCAATCGGTAGCGGAAACCACCATATATTTT. It translates to CASSFQSVAETTIYF.

This clone was recorded many times. The J gene is TRBJ1-6, the V gene TRBV6-6; tentative D call: TRBD1 (6 bases). Trimming left V 6 bases short and J 17 bases short, with 20 bases between. The CDR3 spans 13 residues. Germline CDR1 reads MNHNY; CDR2 reads SVGAGI (reference sequence). CDR3 residues: CASSPSHRDPFHF. The DNA of the CDR3 is TGTGCCAGCAGCCCGAGCCACAGGGACCCCTTCCACTTT.

The rearrangement uses TRBV9 and TRBJ2-7; possible D gene TRBD2, 6 bases. Germline assignment: CDR1 SGDLS and CDR2 YYNGEE. The CDR3 has 17 amino acids. V was shortened by 0 bases and J by 5 bases, with 21 bases between the two germline ends. The chain's CDR3 is CASSVDPSGGTRDEQYF. CDR3 nucleotides: TGTGCCAGCAGCGTAGATCCGTCCGGCGGGACCAGGGACGAGCAGTACTTC.

This chain connects TRBV7-3 to TRBJ1-6; D remains unclear. Trimming took 5 bases from V and 4 from J, leaving 9 bases between them. The V gene's germline CDR1 is SGHTA and CDR2 FQGTGA. The CDR3 extends over 14 amino acids. The CDR3 region is CASSPTAYNSPLHF. The CDR3 DNA reads as TGTGCCAGCAGCCCCACCGCGTATAATTCACCCCTCCACTTT. Using reference TRBV7-3 and TRBJ1-6 for the parts outside the CDR3, the full variable domain is GAGVSQTPSNKVTEKGKYVELRCDPISGHTALYWYRQSLGQGPEFLIYFQGTGAADDSGLPNDRFFAVRPEGSVSTLKIQRTERGDSAVYLCASSPTAYNSPLHFGNGTRLTVT.

The V and J genes are TRBV4-1 and TRBJ2-7, with D possibly being TRBD1 (6 bases). Germline CDR1 is MGHRA and CDR2 is YSYEKL. V was pared by 3 bases and J by 7 bases, with 13 bases between. The CDR3 loop spans 13 amino acids. As DNA, the CDR3 is TGCGCCAGCAGCCAGGCCCTAGGGGGTGAGCAGTACTTC. Translating it yields CASSQALGGEQYF.

The chain carries TRBV14 and TRBJ2-7; D is possibly TRBD1 (5 bases). V dropped 1 base and J dropped 2 bases, with 18 bases sitting between them. The CDR3 length is 17 residues. Germline values: CDR1 SGHDN, CDR2 FVKESK. CDR3 coding DNA: TGTGCCAGCAGCCAAGCCTGGGGCTACGGTACCGCCTACGAGCAGTACTTC. Protein: CASSQAWGYGTAYEQYF.

About this clone itself: At one boundary the junction diverges from the germline segment, which might be a read error. The V gene is TRBV7-7, the J gene TRBJ2-2, with a tentative D call TRBD2 (5 bases). Germline V gives CDR1 SSHAT, CDR2 FNYEAQ (reference sequence). This CDR3 region has 15 residues. DNA for the CDR3: TGTGCTAGCAGCCCTACGGACTTGAACACCGGGGAGCTGTTTTTT. It codes for CASSPTDLNTGELFF.

There are many counts of this clone. The CDR3 coding sequence is TGTGCCAGCAGTGAGAGACCTGGGGGCGGCAATGAGCAGTTCTTC. Its translation: CASSERPGGGNEQFF. The chain couples TRBV6-4 to TRBJ2-1, with D possibly being TRBD1 (6 bases). Trimming left V 3 bases short and J 6 bases short, with 15 bases between. The germline CDR1 and CDR2 sequences are MRHNA and SNTAGT. The CDR3 has 15 amino acids.

This clone showed up just once. The chain joins TRBV9 to TRBJ1-1; D remains ambiguous. Trimming stripped 0 bases from V and 3 bases from J, with 6 bases between. The CDR3 has 13 amino acids. CDR1 is SGDLS and CDR2 is YYNGEE in the germline V gene. CDR3 sequence: CASSVGVDTEAFF. The DNA of the CDR3 is TGTGCCAGCAGCGTAGGAGTTGACACTGAAGCTTTCTTT. Full variable domain (rest looked up from reference TRBV9 and TRBJ1-1): DSGVTQTPKHLITATGQRVTLRCSPRSGDLSVYWYQQSLDQGLQFLIQYYNGEERAKGNILERFSAQQFPDLHSELNLSSLELGDSALYFCASSVGVDTEAFFGQGTRLTVV.

The rearrangement joins TRBV5-1 to TRBJ1-2; D is uncertain. CDR1 and CDR2 from the germline V gene are SGHRS and YFSETQ. This CDR3 is built from 14 residues. Between the trimmed V and J ends, which lost 0 bases and 4 bases, there was a span of 10 bases. For the CDR3, the DNA is TGCGCCAGCAGCTTGGCAAGCCGTAGCTATGGCTACACCTTC. Translated: CASSLASRSYGYTF.

This clone showed up just once. The identical CDR3 is also encoded by other nucleotide sequences in the sample. J is TRBJ1-6 and V is TRBV5-4; 7 nucleotides line up with TRBD1. There are 14 residues in the CDR3. CDR1 is SGHNT and CDR2 is YYREEE in the germline V gene (reference sequence). V shed 0 bases and J 10 bases; nucleotides not matched to a gene: 4. DNA of the CDR3: TGTGCCAGCAGCTTGGACAGGGGTGGGTCACCCCTCCACTTT. Its protein is CASSLDRGGSPLHF.

This clone was observed a few times. The V and J genes are TRBV5-1 and TRBJ2-7; possibly TRBD1 for D (5 bases). This CDR3 contains 14 residues. Deletions cut 0 bases from V and 5 bases from J, with 12 bases between. Germline V lookup: CDR1 SGHRS, CDR2 YFSETQ. The CDR3 region has the DNA TGCGCCAGCAGCTTGGCTCGCAGGGATAACGAGCAGTACTTC. Its translation: CASSLARRDNEQYF.

The rearrangement links TRBV5-4 to TRBJ2-4, with TRBD1 identical over 10 bases. The germline V gene has CDR1 SGHNT and CDR2 YYREEE (reference sequence). The CDR3 totals 15 residues. V shed 3 bases and J 6 bases; nucleotides not matched to a gene: 6. In DNA form, the CDR3 reads TGTGCCAGCAGCTACCGACAGGGGGCCCCAAACATTCAGTACTTC. Its protein is CASSYRQGAPNIQYF.

This chain links TRBV6-5 with TRBJ1-2, with TRBD1 matching over 7 bases. Germline-derived CDR1 and CDR2 are MNHEY and SVGAGI. The junction had 9 bases not matched to a gene; V was cut back by 7 bases and J by 4 bases. CDR3 length: 14 amino acids. In nucleotides, the CDR3 is TGTGCCAGCACCCGAGTTGGGACAGTCTATGGCTACACCTTC. Amino acid sequence: CASTRVGTVYGYTF.

The rearrangement joins TRBV6-5 to TRBJ2-3, with a possible D match to TRBD1 (5 bases). V shed 3 bases and J shed 9 bases, with 10 bases lying between them. Germline values: CDR1 MNHEY, CDR2 SVGAGI. The CDR3 is 12 residues long. CDR3 bases: TGTGCCAGCAGTTATAGGCCAGGGACGCAGTATTTT. It specifies CASSYRPGTQYF.

J is TRBJ2-1 and V is TRBV27; TRBD1 matches 10 bases. Trimming took 8 bases from V and 9 from J; bases not matched to a gene: 7. The length of the CDR3 is 13 residues. Germline CDR1 and CDR2: MNHEY and SMNVEV (reference sequence). The CDR3 is CASSDRGRSEQFF. The CDR3 DNA sequence: TGTGCCAGCTCCGACAGGGGGCGGAGTGAGCAGTTCTTC.

The sample holds one count of this clone. The chain is built from TRBV7-8 and TRBJ1-1; perhaps TRBD1 as D (6 bases). Germline V gene sequence: CDR1 SGHVS, CDR2 FQNEAQ. V lost 0 bases to trimming and J lost 1 base, with 12 bases between them. The CDR3 loop spans 16 amino acids. The CDR3 DNA reads as TGTGCCAGCAGCTTAGCAGCGCAGGGGAAGAACACTGAAGCTTTCTTT. It specifies CASSLAAQGKNTEAFF.

V gene TRBV15 combines with J gene TRBJ1-1; tentative D call: TRBD1 (6 bases). The V end lost 5 bases, the J end lost 2 bases, and 18 bases lay between the germline ends. From germline, CDR1 is LNHNV and CDR2 YYDKDF (reference sequence). The CDR3 extends over 16 amino acids. CDR3 nucleotide sequence: TGTGCCACCAGCCCAGGGGACATCGCGTTCAACACTGAAGCTTTCTTT. Its protein is CATSPGDIAFNTEAFF.

As DNA, the CDR3 is TGTGCCAGTAGTATAGGGACAGCCTACTACGAGCAGTACTTC. As protein: CASSIGTAYYEQYF. The chain couples TRBV19 to TRBJ2-7; D may be TRBD1 (6 bases). This CDR3 has 14 amino acids. With 1 base removed from V and 3 bases from J, the gap between germline ends came to 10 bases. Germline loops: CDR1 LNHDA, CDR2 SQIVND (reference sequence).

The chain employs TRBV7-6 and TRBJ2-1; TRBD2 matches 8 bases. This CDR3 comprises 15 residues. Germline V gives CDR1 SGHVS, CDR2 FNYEAQ. V shed 5 bases, J shed 0 bases, and the junction held 3 bases outside the gene matches. The CDR3 nucleotides are TGTGCCAGCAGCAGAACTAGCGGCTCCTACAATGAGCAGTTCTTC. The encoded protein is CASSRTSGSYNEQFF.

The sample holds one count of this clone. For the CDR3, the DNA is TGCGCCAGCAGCTTTGCAGCGATGAACACTGAAGCTTTCTTT. As protein: CASSFAAMNTEAFF. V gene TRBV5-1 combines with J gene TRBJ1-1; D not resolved. Per germline, CDR1 SGHRS and CDR2 YFSETQ. With 2 bases removed from V and 0 bases from J, the gap between germline ends came to 8 bases. The length of the CDR3 is 14 residues.

This sequence joins TRBV5-1 and TRBJ1-2, with a possible D match to TRBD1 (6 bases). The germline V gene encodes CDR1 SGHRS and CDR2 YFSETQ. This CDR3 is 16 amino acids long. V was clipped by 0 bases and J by 8 bases, with 20 bases between them. The CDR3 region is CASSLEGRRGKEGYTF. CDR3 bases: TGCGCCAGCAGCTTGGAAGGGCGCAGGGGAAAAGAAGGCTACACCTTC.

V usage is TRBV28 and J usage is TRBJ2-5, with D tentatively TRBD1 (6 bases). This CDR3 is built from 13 residues. Germline CDR1 and CDR2: MDHEN and SYDVKM. V lost 3 bases, J lost 9 bases, and 14 bases lay in between. In DNA, the CDR3 is TGTGCCAGCAGTTTTAAACAGGGTTGGGCCCAGTACTTC. This codes for CASSFKQGWAQYF.

This clone was counted a single time. The CDR3 sequence is CASSDRGAGELFF. The CDR3 DNA reads as TGTGCCTCATCGGACAGGGGGGCCGGGGAGCTGTTTTTT. V is TRBV30 and J is TRBJ2-2; 10 bases map to TRBD1. V gave up 7 bases and J gave up 6 bases; unmatched junction bases: 5. The germline V gene encodes CDR1 GTSNPN and CDR2 SVGIG (reference sequence). CDR3 length: 13 amino acids.

The chain is built from TRBV5-6 and TRBJ1-2, with unresolved D. Germline-derived CDR1 and CDR2 are SGHDT and YYEEEE. The ends were cut back, 0 bases at V and 0 bases at J, with 6 bases in the middle. This CDR3 has 14 residues. The DNA of the CDR3 is TGTGCCAGCAGCTTGGCTGGCCCTAACTATGGCTACACCTTC. Amino acids: CASSLAGPNYGYTF.

The chain uses TRBV11-1 and TRBJ2-7; 11 nucleotides align to TRBD2. With V trimmed by 5 bases and J by 2 bases, 5 bases remained unmatched. CDR1 and CDR2 (germline): SGHAT, FQDESV (reference sequence). The CDR3 is 15 residues long. CDR3 sequence: CASSPSGGPPYEQYF. The CDR3, as DNA: TGTGCCAGCAGCCCTAGCGGGGGGCCCCCCTACGAGCAGTACTTC.

The CDR3 DNA sequence: TGCGCCAGCAGCCTAACTAGCGGGAGAAGACCGGGTTACAATGAGCAGTTCTTC. This sequence encodes CASSLTSGRRPGYNEQFF. This sequence joins TRBV5-1 and TRBJ2-1; 11 nucleotides agree with TRBD2. The CDR3 length is 18 residues. V gave up 4 bases and J gave up 4 bases; unmatched junction bases: 13. Germline CDR1 and CDR2: SGHRS and YFSETQ.

The V and J genes are TRBV6-2 or TRBV6-3 and TRBJ1-1; D might be TRBD1 (6 bases). Trimming removed 4 bases from V and 6 bases from J, with 21 bases in between. CDR3 length equals 16 residues. Germline assignment: CDR1 MNHEY and CDR2 SVGEGT. The CDR3 loop reads CASSSRDILGLSEAFF. CDR3 nucleotides: TGTGCCAGCAGTTCAAGGGACATCCTTGGATTGTCTGAAGCTTTCTTT.

The rearrangement joins TRBV27 to TRBJ1-4; TRBD1 matches 9 bases. CDR3 length equals 17 residues. Germline V gene sequence: CDR1 MNHEY, CDR2 SMNVEV (reference sequence). V lost 1 base to trimming and J lost 5 bases; unmatched junction nucleotides: 8. CDR3 amino acids: CASSLFVPGTGNEKLFF. In DNA form, the CDR3 reads TGTGCCAGCAGTTTATTTGTCCCCGGGACAGGGAATGAAAAACTGTTTTTT.

In DNA, the CDR3 is TGTGCCAGTAGTATTCGCGAGGGTACCCGGAAAAAACTGTTTTTT. This gives the protein CASSIREGTRKKLFF. The genes are TRBV19 and TRBJ1-4, with D unresolved. V was clipped by 3 bases and J by 9 bases, with 17 bases between them. The length of the CDR3 is 15 residues. In germline, CDR1 is LNHDA, CDR2 SQIVND (reference sequence).